The 21 T cell receptor beta chains given below trace back to one sample, sequenced in a study of T-cell reconstitution after alpha-beta-depleted transplantation in children. During its preparation, the TCRbeta library received unique molecular identifiers. Using its own MiXCR run on the PCR reads, TCRdb lists one record per CDR3 protein. The sample lists hundreds of thousands of distinct CDR3 sequences, 15% to 20% seen once, with approximately 1.1% in the top ten. This sample comprised PBMCs from the stem cell graft donor, obtained from the stem cell graft. The receptor set was obtained from a human donor who donated a stem cell graft to a child with acute myeloid leukemia.

The chain carries TRBV29-1 and TRBJ2-1; D call uncertain. CDR1 and CDR2 (germline): SQVTM, ANQGSEA. Trimming shortened V by 4 bases and J by 3 bases, and 13 bases separated the two germline ends. The CDR3 has 14 amino acids. CDR3 in amino acids: CSVVGPEGYNEQFF. The CDR3 coding sequence is TGCAGCGTTGTAGGACCGGAAGGCTACAATGAGCAGTTCTTC.

This clonotype was counted ten times or more. The chain joins TRBV20-1 to TRBJ1-4; possibly TRBD1 for D (6 bases). Trimming pared 5 bases from V and 4 bases from J, leaving 14 bases between. The CDR3 totals 14 residues. Per germline, CDR1 DFQATT and CDR2 SNEGSKA (reference sequence). The CDR3 protein is CSAPAGAVNEKLFF. The CDR3 DNA is TGCAGTGCTCCGGCGGGGGCCGTTAATGAAAAACTGTTTTTT.

This clonotype has more than one count but fewer than ten. The CDR3 loop is CASSQDRVYGYTF. CDR3 nucleotides: TGTGCCAGCAGCCAAGACAGGGTATATGGCTACACCTTC. The chain uses TRBV3-1 and TRBJ1-2, with D perhaps matching TRBD1 (5 bases). The germline gives CDR1 LGHDT, CDR2 YNNKEL (reference sequence). CDR3 length equals 13 residues. Deletions cut 0 bases from V and 5 bases from J, with 7 bases between.

This clonotype was picked up many times. The chain joins TRBV7-2 to TRBJ2-1; 7 bases fit TRBD1. The V gene end was trimmed by 0 bases and the J gene end by 6 bases; junction bases not matched to a gene: 2. The CDR3 is 14 amino acids. CDR1 SGHTA and CDR2 FQGNSA come from the germline V gene. The CDR3 sequence: CASSLAGTVNEQFF. DNA of the CDR3: TGTGCCAGCAGCTTAGCGGGGACAGTCAATGAGCAGTTCTTC. The whole variable domain, remainder taken from reference TRBV7-2 and TRBJ2-1, is GAGVSQSPSNKVTEKGKDVELRCDPISGHTALYWYRQSLGQGLEFLIYFQGNSAPDKSGLPSDRFSAERTGGSVSTLTIQRTQQEDSAVYLCASSLAGTVNEQFFGPGTRLTVL.

The rearrangement joins TRBV24-1 to TRBJ1-4; the match to TRBD1 covers 7 bases. Trimming took 8 bases from V and 12 from J; bases not matched to a gene: 11. Germline V gives CDR1 KGHDR, CDR2 SFDVKD. CDR3 length: 13 residues. The DNA of the CDR3 is TGTGCCACCAATGACAGGGATGGCGAACAACTGTTTTTT. Its protein product is CATNDRDGEQLFF.

The chain carries TRBV20-1 and TRBJ2-3, with 10 bases matching TRBD2. The CDR3 covers 14 residues. V trimming: 6 bases; J trimming: 5 bases; junction bases outside the gene matches: 8. In germline, CDR1 is DFQATT, CDR2 SNEGSKA (reference sequence). CDR3 amino acids: CSARPAGGRDTQYF. In nucleotides, the CDR3 is TGCAGTGCCCGCCCAGCGGGGGGGCGAGATACGCAGTATTTT.

This clonotype was observed a few times. J is TRBJ2-6 and V is TRBV28; 8 nucleotides agree with TRBD1. CDR1 is MDHEN and CDR2 is SYDVKM in the germline V gene. The V segment lost 6 bases and the J segment 0 bases; nucleotides outside the gene matches: 10. The CDR3 consists of 18 residues. Written as DNA, the CDR3 is TGTGCCAGCAGCGAATCCGGGACAGGAAGCTCTGGGGCCAACGTCCTGACTTTC. Residues: CASSESGTGSSGANVLTF. The complete variable domain, with remaining parts taken from reference TRBV28 and TRBJ2-6, reads DVKVTQSSRYLVKRTGEKVFLECVQDMDHENMFWYRQDPGLGLRLIYFSYDVKMKEKGDIPEGYSVSREKKERFSLILESASTNQTSMYLCASSESGTGSSGANVLTFGAGSRLTVL.

The table lists this clonotype with a few counts. The chain uses TRBV29-1 and TRBJ2-3; D possibly matches TRBD1 or TRBD2 (5 bases each). With 3 bases removed from V and 1 base from J, the gap between germline ends came to 11 bases. Germline V gene sequence: CDR1 SQVTM, CDR2 ANQGSEA. The CDR3 is 14 residues long. The DNA of the CDR3 is TGCAGCGTTGATAGGCAGGGACGCACAGATACGCAGTATTTT. Its protein product is CSVDRQGRTDTQYF.

In its sample, this clonotype was seen many times. This chain connects TRBV20-1 to TRBJ1-4; 11 nucleotides match TRBD1. The CDR3 runs 14 residues. With 2 bases clipped from V and 7 bases from J, the junction kept 3 bases outside the gene matches. Germline V gene data show CDR1 as DFQATT and CDR2 as SNEGSKA (reference sequence). The chain's CDR3 is CSARPGTGGEKLFF. CDR3 bases: TGCAGTGCTAGACCCGGGACAGGGGGTGAAAAACTGTTTTTT.

V usage is TRBV12-5 and J usage is TRBJ2-3, with D perhaps being TRBD1 or TRBD2 (5 bases each). Germline CDR1 reads LGHNT; CDR2 reads FRNRAP. The CDR3 length is 16 residues. Trimming left V 3 bases short and J 0 bases short, with 13 bases between. Written as DNA, the CDR3 is TGTGCTAGTGGTTTTGTGGTGGGACGGAGCACAGATACGCAGTATTTT. This encodes CASGFVVGRSTDTQYF.

The J gene is TRBJ2-1, the V gene TRBV20-1; D assignment may be TRBD1 or TRBD2 (6 bases each). Germline assignment: CDR1 DFQATT and CDR2 SNEGSKA (reference sequence). V lost 4 bases, J lost 0 bases, and 16 bases lay in between. This CDR3 region has 16 residues. The CDR3 here is CSATGGHRRSYNEQFF. The CDR3 nucleotides are TGCAGTGCTACCGGGGGCCACAGACGCTCCTACAATGAGCAGTTCTTC.

This chain joins TRBV28 and TRBJ2-7; 7 bases map to TRBD1. J was trimmed by 4 bases and V by 2 bases; bases with no gene match: 29. In germline, CDR1 is MDHEN, CDR2 SYDVKM. The CDR3 runs to 22 residues. Written as DNA, the CDR3 is TGTGCCAGCAGTTTACCCTCAGAGACAGGGCCGGTCGGTAATCGAGGACTTTACGAGCAGTACGTC. Translated, it gives CASSLPSETGPVGNRGLYEQYV.

The rearrangement joins TRBV10-3 to TRBJ2-3; D is possibly TRBD1 (6 bases). Trimming took off 10 bases at V and 2 bases at J, with 13 bases between the two ends. The CDR3 length is 13 residues. Germline CDR1 reads ENHRY; CDR2 reads SYGVKD. The DNA of the CDR3 is TGTGCCACCTGGGGGCACCTCACAGATACGCAGTATTTT. It translates to CATWGHLTDTQYF.

This clonotype was counted ten times or more. The chain combines TRBV27 with TRBJ1-4; 7 nucleotides match TRBD1. Looked up from germline, CDR1 is MNHEY and CDR2 is SMNVEV (reference sequence). This CDR3 comprises 15 residues. With V trimmed by 5 bases and J by 4 bases, 7 bases remained unmatched. The DNA for the CDR3 is TGTGCCAGCAGTGAAAGGGACAGTTATAATGAAAAACTGTTTTTT. It is translated as CASSERDSYNEKLFF.

CDR3 DNA: TGTGCCAGCAGCCCTGGGCTCCGACAGCAAGAGACCCAGTACTTC. Protein sequence: CASSPGLRQQETQYF. The chain joins TRBV4-2 to TRBJ2-5; maybe TRBD1 (5 bases). From germline, CDR1 is LGHNA and CDR2 YNFKEQ. CDR3 size: 15 residues. V was shortened by 4 bases and J by 2 bases, with 14 bases between the two germline ends.

The chain combines TRBV20-1 with TRBJ2-5, with 8 bases aligning to TRBD2. The length of the CDR3 is 15 residues. The V gene end was trimmed by 4 bases and the J gene end by 5 bases; junction bases not matched to a gene: 12. Germline-derived CDR1 and CDR2 are DFQATT and SNEGSKA (reference sequence). In DNA, the CDR3 is TGCAGTGCTACCGGGCGGGGGGCCGTTTTGGAGACCCAGTACTTC. This sequence encodes CSATGRGAVLETQYF.

This clonotype was counted ten times or more. This sequence joins TRBV7-3 and TRBJ2-1; D might be TRBD2 (6 bases). From germline, CDR1 is SGHTA and CDR2 FQGTGA. Trimming left V 5 bases short and J 0 bases short, with 17 bases between. The CDR3 loop spans 17 amino acids. CDR3 in DNA: TGTGCCAGCAGCCCTCGACTGGCGGGGAGCTCCTACAATGAGCAGTTCTTC. This translates into CASSPRLAGSSYNEQFF.

V usage is TRBV7-9 and J usage is TRBJ2-1, with a tentative D call TRBD2 (6 bases). Germline values: CDR1 SEHNR, CDR2 FQNEAQ (reference sequence). The CDR3 contains 13 residues. Trimming removed 7 bases at V and 6 bases at J, with 13 bases between. CDR3: CASISRGGNEQFF. CDR3 DNA: TGTGCCAGCATTAGTAGGGGAGGCAATGAGCAGTTCTTC. The entire variable domain, with the rest obtained from reference TRBV7-9 and TRBJ2-1, is as follows: DTGVSQNPRHKITKRGQNVTFRCDPISEHNRLYWYRQTLGQGPEFLTYFQNEAQLEKSRLLSDRFSAERPKGSFSTLEIQRTEQGDSAMYLCASISRGGNEQFFGPGTRLTVL.

This chain uses TRBV4-2 with TRBJ1-1, with D uncertain. The germline gives CDR1 LGHNA, CDR2 YNFKEQ. The CDR3 consists of 16 residues. The V end lost 4 bases, the J end lost 1 base, and 16 bases lay between the germline ends. The CDR3 region has the DNA TGTGCCAGCAGCCCCAGTCCGGGAAACTGGAACACTGAAGCTTTCTTT. This translates into CASSPSPGNWNTEAFF.

At least ten counts were recorded for this clonotype. This chain uses TRBV30 with TRBJ2-1; no reliable D call. This CDR3 comprises 11 residues. The ends were cut back, 3 bases at V and 5 bases at J, with 5 bases in the middle. CDR1 GTSNPN and CDR2 SVGIG come from the germline V gene (reference sequence). DNA for the CDR3: TGTGCCTGGAGCGCAGACAATGAGCAGTTCTTC. Its translation is CAWSADNEQFF. Drawing the rest from reference TRBV30 and TRBJ2-1, the complete variable domain is SQTIHQWPATLVQPVGSPLSLECTVEGTSNPNLYWYRQAAGRGLQLLFYSVGIGQISSEVPQNLSASRPQDRQFILSSKKLLLSDSGFYLCAWSADNEQFFGPGTRLTVL.

The gene calls are TRBV25-1 and TRBJ2-7; either TRBD1 or TRBD2 may supply D (5 bases each). V was trimmed by 6 bases and J by 2 bases, leaving 14 bases between them. CDR3 size: 14 residues. Germline-derived CDR1 and CDR2 are MGHDK and SYGVNS. The DNA of the CDR3 is TGTGCCAGCAGAGGGGAAGACGGGACCTACGAGCAGTACTTC. Its protein is CASRGEDGTYEQYF.